This record concerns one T cell receptor beta chain sequence. The target antigen is unknown. The data originate from a study of radiotherapy plus CTLA-4 blockade in lung cancer. Assay used: immunoSEQ multiplex PCR; TCRdb lists only in-frame clones, some missing. The sample lists 45,000 to 60,000 clones, about four fifths occurring once. Findings and caveats of the study: After radiotherapy and ipilimumab, tumor-derived clones expanded in peripheral blood. Strongest reported response predictors: early blood clone changes and post-radiation interferon-beta.

The sequence came from a human donor with non-small cell lung cancer who had a complete response to radiotherapy plus ipilimumab. The sequencing used peripheral blood, collected from a patient treated with radiotherapy plus ipilimumab.

CDR3 DNA: TGTGCCACCAGCAGAGGCCCAATTAGCGGAGGAGCCCCAGATACGCAGTATTTT. Encoded protein: CATSRGPISGGAPDTQYF. The chain employs TRBV15 and TRBJ2-3; D possibly corresponds to TRBD2 (6 bases). Germline V gives CDR1 LNHNV, CDR2 YYDKDF (reference sequence). This CDR3 contains 18 residues. The V end was cut by 1 base, the J end by 4 bases, with 21 bases between.